Each of the 5 T cell receptor beta chains below was sequenced from the same sample in a study of synovial regulatory T cells in juvenile arthritis. Matched peripheral blood accompanied the synovial fluid taken from each patient with active arthritis. This table comes from immunoSEQ multiplex PCR, and its TCRdb copy is limited to in-frame clones, with some not included. This sample contains roughly 2,800 clones. The sequencing sample was made of Treg cells from the synovium. The receptors derive from a donor aged 2-35 years with juvenile idiopathic arthritis.

The chain recombines TRBV5-1 with TRBJ2-6. There are 14 residues in the CDR3. Only the protein sequence is given. Germline V CDR1 and CDR2: SGHRS, YFSETQ. The CDR3 loop is CASRYDQGANVLTF.

The rearrangement links TRBV21-1 to TRBJ2-1; with no DNA, the TCRdb D assignment of TRBD2 cannot be verified. TRBV21-1 is classified as a pseudogene. CDR3 length equals 15 residues. This entry has no DNA. The CDR3 reads CASSLGRSSYNEQFF.

The rearrangement links TRBV19 to TRBJ2-7; the D gene TCRdb calls, TRBD2, cannot be checked with no DNA. Germline CDR1 reads LNHDA; CDR2 reads SQIVND (reference sequence). CDR3 size: 17 residues. Only the protein sequence is given. CDR3 sequence reads: CASSTNGLGRGTYEQYF.

The chain links TRBV15 to TRBJ1-4. CDR3 length: 16 amino acids. This entry has no DNA. Per the germline V gene, CDR1 is LNHNV and CDR2 is YYDKDF (reference sequence). Here the CDR3 reads CATSTTMDIFNEKLFF.

The gene calls are TRBV30 and TRBJ1-2. This CDR3 spans 11 amino acids. DNA was not recorded. The germline V gene encodes CDR1 GTSNPN and CDR2 SVGIG (reference sequence). The CDR3: CAWSRGGGYTF.